The 19 T cell receptor beta chains presented below share a single source sample, sequenced in a study of PD-L1 blockade in urothelial cancer. Here immunoSEQ multiplex PCR was the method, and the copy in TCRdb shows in-frame clones only, minus some. The repertoire includes tens of thousands of clones, approximately 86% of them detected once, and approximately 3.7% sits in the top ten. The starting material was PBMCs, obtained around atezolizumab (anti-PD-L1) treatment. The receptors come from a man aged 45-65 years with urothelial cancer.

The chain joins TRBV30 to TRBJ1-5, with TRBD1 as a possible D gene (6 bases). Trimming shortened V by 3 bases and J by 4 bases, and 19 bases separated the two germline ends. The CDR3 spans 16 residues. CDR1 GTSNPN and CDR2 SVGIG come from the germline V gene (reference sequence). The CDR3 spells CAWSPPTGFGNQPQHF. CDR3 sequence (DNA): TGTGCCTGGAGCCCCCCCACAGGGTTCGGGAATCAGCCCCAGCATTTT.

The CDR3 spells CATLAENEQFF. The CDR3 DNA reads as TGCGCCACCCTAGCGGAAAATGAGCAGTTCTTC. V gene TRBV10-2 combines with J gene TRBJ2-1, with TRBD2 matching over 7 bases. V dropped 10 bases and J dropped 7; count of bases not matched to a gene: 4. Germline V gene lookup returns CDR1 WSHSY and CDR2 SAAADI. The CDR3 loop spans 11 amino acids.

The chain employs TRBV5-1 and TRBJ2-4; 10 bases are a match to TRBD1. Unmatched junction bases numbered 15, after V lost 1 base and J lost 2 bases. The germline gives CDR1 SGHRS, CDR2 YFSETQ. This CDR3 is 20 amino acids long. The CDR3 DNA reads as TGCGCCAGCAGCTTGTTGGGACAGGGGACCGAGGGTGGGCCCAAAAACATTCAGTACTTC. This translates into CASSLLGQGTEGGPKNIQYF. Filled out from reference TRBV5-1 and TRBJ2-4, the complete variable domain reads KAGVTQTPRYLIKTRGQQVTLSCSPISGHRSVSWYQQTPGQGLQFLFEYFSETQRNKGNFPGRFSGRQFSNSRSEMNVSTLELGDSALYLCASSLLGQGTEGGPKNIQYFGAGTRLSVL.

The rearrangement joins TRBV27 to TRBJ2-5; 8 bases fit TRBD2. Germline trimming cut 5 bases from V and 5 bases from J; bases unmatched to any gene: 13. The germline V gene has CDR1 MNHEY and CDR2 SMNVEV (reference sequence). There are 16 residues in the CDR3. The CDR3 loop is CASSPSRGGGPETQYF. The CDR3 coding sequence is TGTGCCAGCAGTCCTTCACGGGGGGGAGGGCCCGAGACCCAGTACTTC.

The sample holds a few counts of this clone. The chain carries TRBV2 and TRBJ1-1; possible D gene TRBD1, 5 bases. The ends were cut back, 6 bases at V and 10 bases at J, with 12 bases in the middle. This CDR3 comprises 11 residues. The germline V gene encodes CDR1 SNHLY and CDR2 FYNNEI. CDR3 DNA sequence: TGTGCCAGCAGCTCCGGGACTAGAGCTTTCTTT. It is translated as CASSSGTRAFF.

J is TRBJ1-5 and V is TRBV30; 7 nucleotides line up with TRBD1. The CDR3 runs 16 residues. After removal of 0 bases from V and 9 bases from J, the junction contained 14 bases not matched to a gene. Germline assignment: CDR1 GTSNPN and CDR2 SVGIG (reference sequence). The CDR3 spells CAWSVFGGQSVWPQHF. For the CDR3, the DNA is TGTGCCTGGAGTGTCTTTGGGGGACAGTCCGTTTGGCCCCAGCATTTT.

The rearrangement joins TRBV4-1 to TRBJ2-3, with 7 bases matching TRBD2. Germline CDR1 and CDR2: MGHRA and YSYEKL. V dropped 0 bases and J dropped 0; count of bases not matched to a gene: 9. The CDR3 contains 18 residues. The CDR3 is CASSQDRASGTSTDTQYF. The DNA of the CDR3 is TGCGCCAGCAGCCAAGATCGGGCTAGCGGAACTAGCACAGATACGCAGTATTTT.

This chain connects TRBV27 to TRBJ1-6, with D tentatively TRBD1 (6 bases). Germline CDR1 and CDR2: MNHEY and SMNVEV (reference sequence). This CDR3 has 14 residues. Trimming took off 8 bases at V and 9 bases at J, with 17 bases between the two ends. The CDR3 nucleotides are TGTGCCAGCCTCAGAGGGGGTTTGAGTTCACCCCTCCACTTT. This codes for CASLRGGLSSPLHF.

The V call is TRBV10-2, the J call TRBJ1-5; the D is unclear. Germline CDR1 WSHSY, CDR2 SAAADI. This CDR3 has 12 amino acids. V lost 3 bases to trimming and J lost 3 bases, with 3 bases between them. The CDR3, as DNA: TGCGCCAGCAGTGAATACAATCAGCCCCAGCATTTT. This sequence encodes CASSEYNQPQHF.

This clone was recorded once. This chain connects TRBV6-5 to TRBJ1-2; maybe TRBD1 (6 bases). Per the germline V gene, CDR1 is MNHEY and CDR2 is SVGAGI. The CDR3 is 13 residues long. V was shortened by 7 bases and J by 8 bases, with 17 bases between the two germline ends. This chain's CDR3 is CASKIGGGWGYTF. The CDR3 DNA sequence: TGTGCCAGCAAAATCGGGGGGGGCTGGGGCTACACCTTC.

The chain employs TRBV25-1 and TRBJ2-5; 12 bases fit TRBD2. Germline-derived CDR1 and CDR2 are MGHDK and SYGVNS. The J segment lost 2 bases and the V segment lost 5 bases, leaving 6 bases of the junction unmatched. CDR3 length: 16 residues. CDR3 sequence reads: CASSHGLAGPQETQYF. The CDR3 DNA is TGTGCCAGCAGTCACGGACTAGCGGGACCTCAAGAGACCCAGTACTTC. The variable domain in full, with the rest retrieved from reference TRBV25-1 and TRBJ2-5, is EADIYQTPRYLVIGTGKKITLECSQTMGHDKMYWYQQDPGMELHLIHYSYGVNSTEKGDLSSESTVSRIRTEHFPLTLESARPSHTSQYLCASSHGLAGPQETQYFGPGTRLLVL.

The gene calls are TRBV9 and TRBJ2-5; 8 nucleotides match TRBD2. This CDR3 contains 14 residues. V was clipped by 0 bases and J by 5 bases; unmatched bases: 3. Germline values: CDR1 SGDLS, CDR2 YYNGEE. The CDR3 coding sequence is TGTGCCAGCAGCGTAGCGGGGGGGACGGAGACCCAGTACTTC. This encodes CASSVAGGTETQYF. The complete variable domain, with remaining parts taken from reference TRBV9 and TRBJ2-5, reads DSGVTQTPKHLITATGQRVTLRCSPRSGDLSVYWYQQSLDQGLQFLIQYYNGEERAKGNILERFSAQQFPDLHSELNLSSLELGDSALYFCASSVAGGTETQYFGPGTRLLVL.

The chain joins TRBV7-2 to TRBJ2-3, with no clear D. The CDR3 has 13 amino acids. V lost 0 bases and J lost 7, with 8 bases in between. CDR1 is SGHTA and CDR2 is FQGNSA in the germline V gene. In DNA, the CDR3 is TGTGCCAGCAGCTTAGCTTTCCACAATACGCAGTATTTT. Translation: CASSLAFHNTQYF.

The CDR3 protein is CASSSGTGGYNEQFF. The CDR3 region has the DNA TGTGCCAGCAGCTCCGGGACAGGGGGCTACAATGAGCAGTTCTTC. The gene calls are TRBV7-9 and TRBJ2-1; TRBD1 agrees at 11 bases. The CDR3 is 15 residues long. Germline assignment: CDR1 SEHNR and CDR2 FQNEAQ (reference sequence). The junction had 2 bases not matched to a gene; V was cut back by 4 bases and J by 3 bases.

This clone was observed a few times. CDR3 protein: CASSFRQATRYEQYF. The CDR3 region has the DNA TGTGCCAGCAGTTTCCGACAGGCAACAAGATACGAGCAGTACTTC. The chain recombines TRBV6-5 with TRBJ2-7, with a weak D call TRBD1 (6 bases). Germline CDR1 reads MNHEY; CDR2 reads SVGAGI. V was trimmed by 4 bases and J by 4 bases, leaving 17 bases between them. The CDR3 spans 15 residues.

This chain joins TRBV25-1 and TRBJ2-7; no clear D gene. The germline V and J ends were trimmed by 5 bases and 4 bases, with 9 bases remaining between them. This CDR3 comprises 12 residues. The germline gives CDR1 MGHDK, CDR2 SYGVNS. CDR3 coding DNA: TGTGCCAGCAGTACTCCGAAGTACGAGCAGTACTTC. Amino acid sequence: CASSTPKYEQYF.

The rearrangement links TRBV7-2 to TRBJ2-5; 7 nucleotides agree with TRBD1. The CDR3 sequence is 15 residues long. With V trimmed by 5 bases and J by 4 bases, 10 bases remained unmatched. From germline, CDR1 is SGHTA and CDR2 FQGNSA. The CDR3 DNA reads as TGTGCCAGCAGCGAGACAGGGAAGGTCGGAGAGACCCAGTACTTC. It is translated as CASSETGKVGETQYF.

This chain uses TRBV2 with TRBJ1-5, with D tentatively TRBD1 (6 bases). This CDR3 has 14 residues. Looked up from germline, CDR1 is SNHLY and CDR2 is FYNNEI. The germline V and J ends were trimmed by 7 bases and 1 base, with 11 bases remaining between them. CDR3 amino acids: CASTRGSSNQPQHF. The CDR3 DNA sequence: TGTGCCAGCACAAGGGGGAGCAGCAATCAGCCCCAGCATTTT.

The genes are TRBV21-1 and TRBJ2-2; no check of the table's D call, TRBD2, against the DNA was made. TRBV21-1 is a pseudogene locus. The CDR3 is 17 amino acids. CDR3 protein: CASSKGTGLLVSRELFF. Written as DNA, the CDR3 is TGTGCCAGCAGCAAAGGGACGGGACTTCTCGTTTCCCGGGAGCTGTTTTTT.